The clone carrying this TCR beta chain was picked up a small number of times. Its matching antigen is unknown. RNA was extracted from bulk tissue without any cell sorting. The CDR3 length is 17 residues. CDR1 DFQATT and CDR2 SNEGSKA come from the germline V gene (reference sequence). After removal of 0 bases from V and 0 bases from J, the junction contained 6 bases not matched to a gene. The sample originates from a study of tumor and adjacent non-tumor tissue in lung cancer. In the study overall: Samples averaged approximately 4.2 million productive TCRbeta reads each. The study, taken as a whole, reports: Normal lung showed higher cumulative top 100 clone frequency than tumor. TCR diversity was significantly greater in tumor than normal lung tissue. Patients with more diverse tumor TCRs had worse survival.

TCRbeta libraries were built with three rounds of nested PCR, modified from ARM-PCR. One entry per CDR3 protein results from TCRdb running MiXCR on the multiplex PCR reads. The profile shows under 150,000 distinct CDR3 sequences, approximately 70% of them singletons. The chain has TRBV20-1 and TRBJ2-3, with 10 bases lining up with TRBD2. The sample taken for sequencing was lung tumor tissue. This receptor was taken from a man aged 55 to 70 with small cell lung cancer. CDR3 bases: TGCAGTGCTAGAGATCGAATGACTAGCGGGAGCACAGATACGCAGTATTTT. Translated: CSARDRMTSGSTDTQYF.